A single sample is the source of the 22 T cell receptor beta chains below, sequenced in a study of T-cell reconstitution after alpha-beta-depleted transplantation in children. Unique molecular identifiers featured in how the TCRbeta library was prepared. TCRdb re-called the PCR reads through MiXCR, storing one row per CDR3 protein. The sample consists of 200,000 to 250,000 distinct CDR3 sequences, around 8% of them appearing once. Source: PBMCs, mostly from graft donor cells, taken 180 days after TCRalphabeta/CD19-depleted stem cell transplant. The origin of the receptors is a male patient aged 10 to 17 who had a stem cell transplant for acute lymphoblastic leukemia, so the T cells may come from the graft donor.

A few counts support this clonotype. A read error may be the cause here, since a much bigger clone is one base away. This chain connects TRBV12-3 or TRBV12-4 to TRBJ2-5; tentative D call: TRBD2 (6 bases). The CDR3 has 19 amino acids. CDR3 in DNA: TGTGCCATCAGTTCCGGTGGGTCCTCAGCCTCGGGACTTGCGGAGACCCAGTACTTC. Amino acids: CAISSGGSSASGLAETQYF.

This clonotype was counted many times. The chain couples TRBV21-1 to TRBJ2-3; the table assigns TRBD1, which was not confirmed against the DNA. TRBV21-1 is described as a pseudogene. This CDR3 has 15 amino acids. The CDR3: CASSNEGPSTDTQYF. The CDR3 bases are TGTGCCAGCAGCAACGAGGGACCTAGCACAGATACGCAGTATTTT.

This clonotype was counted ten times or more. The chain joins TRBV5-1 to TRBJ2-5; maybe TRBD2 (5 bases). The germline V gene encodes CDR1 SGHRS and CDR2 YFSETQ. V dropped 1 base and J dropped 4 bases, with 14 bases sitting between them. This CDR3 has 15 amino acids. The CDR3 nucleotides are TGCGCCAGCAGCTTGCCCCTGGGAGACCGAGAGACCCAGTACTTC. This gives the protein CASSLPLGDRETQYF.

V is TRBV5-1 and J is TRBJ1-1; TRBD1 is a possible D gene (5 bases). CDR1 SGHRS and CDR2 YFSETQ come from the germline V gene. Trimming took off 7 bases at V and 7 bases at J, with 14 bases between the two ends. This CDR3 is built from 12 residues. The CDR3 here is CASSGREGEAFF. CDR3 nucleotides: TGCGCCAGCTCGGGCAGGGAGGGTGAAGCTTTCTTT.

This clonotype was seen at least ten times. The rearrangement joins TRBV6-5 to TRBJ1-6, with D perhaps matching TRBD1 (6 bases). With 5 bases removed from V and 14 bases from J, the gap between germline ends came to 16 bases. Looked up from germline, CDR1 is MNHEY and CDR2 is SVGAGI. The CDR3 is made up of 13 amino acids. CDR3 in DNA: TGTGCCAGCAGTACCCGACAGGCTACTGCCCTCCACTTT. It is translated as CASSTRQATALHF.

This clonotype was counted ten times or more. V usage is TRBV3-1 and J usage is TRBJ2-3; D is unresolved. CDR3 length: 15 amino acids. Trimming took 8 bases from V and 1 from J, leaving 16 bases between them. Looked up from germline, CDR1 is LGHDT and CDR2 is YNNKEL (reference sequence). The DNA of the CDR3 is TGTGCCAGCTCTCAAGATAGTGAGGGCACAGATACGCAGTATTTT. It is translated as CASSQDSEGTDTQYF.

This clonotype was recorded many times. The gene calls are TRBV27 and TRBJ1-1; unclear D gene. The CDR3 consists of 11 residues. Germline V gene sequence: CDR1 MNHEY, CDR2 SMNVEV (reference sequence). Trimming took 3 bases from V and 8 from J, leaving 7 bases between them. The CDR3 DNA sequence: TGTGCCAGCAGTTTCGAGGGAGAAGCTTTCTTT. Translated: CASSFEGEAFF.

The chain combines TRBV7-6 with TRBJ2-7, with TRBD2 matching over 10 bases. Germline assignment: CDR1 SGHVS and CDR2 FNYEAQ. V lost 3 bases and J lost 6; bases outside the gene matches: 11. This CDR3 region has 16 residues. The CDR3 DNA is TGTGCCAGCAGCTTTAGGGGGGGACTAGCGACCTCCGAGCAGTACTTC. Translated: CASSFRGGLATSEQYF.

As to this clonotype: Just one base apart from a much larger clone, this may be a read error. This sequence joins TRBV5-6 and TRBJ2-1; 8 nucleotides line up with TRBD1. V lost 6 bases, J lost 3 bases, and 14 bases stayed unmatched. The germline gives CDR1 SGHDT, CDR2 YYEEEE. This CDR3 comprises 17 residues. The CDR3 sequence is CASTGQGRFPCYNEQFF. CDR3 bases: TGTGCCAGCACCGGACAGGGAAGGTTTCCCTGCTACAATGAGCAGTTCTTC.

In its sample, this clonotype was seen a few times. V gene TRBV7-8 combines with J gene TRBJ2-5, with D unclear. The CDR3 totals 14 residues. Germline V gives CDR1 SGHVS, CDR2 FQNEAQ. The germline V and J ends were trimmed by 1 base and 2 bases, with 8 bases remaining between them. In nucleotides, the CDR3 is TGTGCCAGCAGCTTAGGAATCAGTCAAGAGACCCAGTACTTC. This sequence encodes CASSLGISQETQYF.

On this clonotype itself: This sequence may be a read error, since a much larger clone differs from it by one base. This chain joins TRBV10-3 and TRBJ2-7, with 8 bases lining up with TRBD1. The germline V gene has CDR1 ENHRY and CDR2 SYGVKD. The V and J ends lost 8 bases and 6 bases, in that order; junction bases with no gene match: 6. The CDR3 has 12 amino acids. CDR3 sequence reads: CAIGQGVSEQYF. The CDR3 region has the DNA TGTGCCATCGGACAGGGAGTATCCGAGCAGTACTTC.

This clonotype appeared many times. This chain uses TRBV5-1 with TRBJ2-5; D not certain. The CDR3 has 12 amino acids. Looked up from germline, CDR1 is SGHRS and CDR2 is YFSETQ. V was cut by 6 bases and J by 7 bases, with 13 bases left in between. CDR3 loop: CASKPIRGTQYF. CDR3 coding DNA: TGCGCCAGCAAGCCCATCAGAGGGACCCAGTACTTC.

This clonotype came up many times. CDR3 in DNA: TGTGCCAGCAGGAACCGGGACAGGGTCTCTGGGGCCAACGTCCTGACTTTC. This codes for CASRNRDRVSGANVLTF. The chain couples TRBV3-1 to TRBJ2-6; TRBD1 aligns across 9 bases. CDR3 size: 17 residues. V lost 6 bases to trimming and J lost 0 bases; unmatched junction nucleotides: 6. The germline V gene has CDR1 LGHDT and CDR2 YNNKEL (reference sequence).

In this sample, this clonotype turned up once. The J gene is TRBJ2-1, the V gene TRBV10-3; 7 bases line up with TRBD2. Looked up from germline, CDR1 is ENHRY and CDR2 is SYGVKD. V gave up 5 bases and J gave up 0 bases; unmatched junction bases: 13. The CDR3 is made up of 18 amino acids. CDR3 amino acids: CAISLGTLAAVSYNEQFF. The CDR3 DNA reads TGTGCCATCAGTTTAGGGACGCTAGCGGCCGTCTCCTACAATGAGCAGTTCTTC.

Many counts were recorded for this clonotype. V is TRBV7-2 and J is TRBJ1-5, with a tentative D call TRBD1 (5 bases). The V end lost 1 base, the J end lost 6 bases, and 16 bases lay between the germline ends. CDR1 and CDR2 (germline): SGHTA, FQGNSA. This CDR3 spans 16 amino acids. CDR3 bases: TGTGCCAGCAGCTTAGTTTGGGAGACAGACCGTCAGCCCCAGCATTTT. Amino acids: CASSLVWETDRQPQHF.

This clonotype was recorded at least ten times. The CDR3 loop reads CASSSKEQETQYF. Written as DNA, the CDR3 is TGTGCCAGCAGCTCCAAGGAGCAAGAGACCCAGTACTTC. The chain couples TRBV12-3 or TRBV12-4 to TRBJ2-5; unclear D gene. The CDR3 covers 13 residues. Deletions cut 6 bases from V and 2 bases from J, with 10 bases between.

This clonotype came up many times. The chain has TRBV12-3 or TRBV12-4 and TRBJ2-1; possibly TRBD1 for D (6 bases). This CDR3 has 15 residues. V lost 3 bases and J 6 bases, leaving 15 bases between the germline ends. The CDR3 region is CASSLGRGTTNEQFF. The CDR3 DNA reads as TGTGCCAGCAGTTTGGGTAGGGGGACAACCAATGAGCAGTTCTTC.

Regarding this clonotype: A single base separates this from a much larger clone, so it may be a read error. This chain joins TRBV12-3 or TRBV12-4 and TRBJ1-4; the D is unclear. The CDR3 consists of 15 residues. The V end lost 5 bases, the J end lost 6 bases, and 16 bases lay between the germline ends. The chain's CDR3 is CASSLRCLGHEKLFF. CDR3 in DNA: TGTGCCAGCAGTCTGAGGTGCTTGGGTCATGAAAAACTGTTTTTT.

This clonotype was counted ten times or more. The V and J genes are TRBV5-1 and TRBJ2-7; D is unclear. The CDR3 length is 15 residues. V lost 1 base to trimming and J lost 2 bases, with 13 bases between them. CDR1 is SGHRS, CDR2 YFSETQ, per germline. As DNA, the CDR3 is TGCGCCAGCAGCTTGAATCTTCTATATACCTACGAGCAGTACTTC. This sequence encodes CASSLNLLYTYEQYF.

Comments on this clonotype: A clone one base away is much larger, so this may be a read error. J is TRBJ2-6 and V is TRBV7-3; D is possibly TRBD1 (5 bases). CDR3 size: 15 residues. Per the germline V gene, CDR1 is SGHTA and CDR2 is FQGTGA. CDR3 sequence reads: CASSLTVSGADVLTF. The CDR3 nucleotides are TGTGCCAGCAGCTTAACGGTCTCTGGGGCCGACGTCCTGACTTTC.

With regard to this clonotype: A clone one base away is much larger, so this may be a read error. The chain has TRBV7-9 and TRBJ1-6, with 9 positions matching TRBD1. This CDR3 comprises 15 residues. Germline CDR1 reads SEHNR; CDR2 reads FQNEAQ (reference sequence). Trimming cost V 5 bases and J 6 bases; bases outside gene matches: 5. Here the CDR3 reads CASSPGTGPNSPLHF. The DNA of the CDR3 is TGTGCCAGCAGCCCAGGGACAGGGCCTAATTCACCCCTCCACTTT.

This clonotype was counted at least ten times. The chain has TRBV6-5 and TRBJ2-1; 7 bases map to TRBD2. The CDR3 consists of 15 residues. The germline gives CDR1 MNHEY, CDR2 SVGAGI. Losses at the gene ends were 4 bases for V and 6 bases for J; bases not matched to a gene: 9. CDR3 nucleotide sequence: TGTGCCAGCAGTTCCGGACTAGGGGTTAGCAATGAGCAGTTCTTC. Translating it yields CASSSGLGVSNEQFF.